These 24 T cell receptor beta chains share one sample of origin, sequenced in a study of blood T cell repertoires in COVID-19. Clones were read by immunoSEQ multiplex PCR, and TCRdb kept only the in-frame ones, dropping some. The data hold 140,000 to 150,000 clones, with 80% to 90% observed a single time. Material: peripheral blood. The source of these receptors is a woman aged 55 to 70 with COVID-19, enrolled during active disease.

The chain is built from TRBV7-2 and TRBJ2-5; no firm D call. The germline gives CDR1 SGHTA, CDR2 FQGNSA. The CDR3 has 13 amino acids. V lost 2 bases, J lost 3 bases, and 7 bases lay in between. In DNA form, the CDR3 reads TGTGCCAGCAGCTTAAGTACGGAAGAGACCCAGTACTTC. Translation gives CASSLSTEETQYF.

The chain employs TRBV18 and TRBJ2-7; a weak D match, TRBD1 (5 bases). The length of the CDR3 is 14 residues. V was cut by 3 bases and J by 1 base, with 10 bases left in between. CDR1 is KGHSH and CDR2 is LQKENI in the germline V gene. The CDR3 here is CASSPIDSSYEQYF. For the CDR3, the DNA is TGTGCCAGCTCACCCATCGACAGTTCCTACGAGCAGTACTTC.

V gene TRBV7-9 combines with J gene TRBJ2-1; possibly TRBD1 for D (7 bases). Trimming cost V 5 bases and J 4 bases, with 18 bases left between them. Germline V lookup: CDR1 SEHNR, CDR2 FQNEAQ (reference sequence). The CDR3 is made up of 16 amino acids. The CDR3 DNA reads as TGTGCCAGCAGCCCCCGGGCGGGACAGCTATACAATGAGCAGTTCTTC. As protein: CASSPRAGQLYNEQFF.

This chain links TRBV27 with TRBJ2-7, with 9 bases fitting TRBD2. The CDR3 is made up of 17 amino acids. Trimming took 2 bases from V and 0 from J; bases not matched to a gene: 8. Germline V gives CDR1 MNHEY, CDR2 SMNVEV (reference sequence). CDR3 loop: CASSLLPLAGNSYEQYF. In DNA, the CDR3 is TGTGCCAGCAGTTTACTTCCGCTAGCGGGGAACTCCTACGAGCAGTACTTC.

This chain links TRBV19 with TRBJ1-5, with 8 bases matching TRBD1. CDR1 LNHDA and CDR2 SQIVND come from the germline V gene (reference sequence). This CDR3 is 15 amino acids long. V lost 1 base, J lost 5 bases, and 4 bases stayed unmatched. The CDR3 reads CASSIVQGVHQPQHF. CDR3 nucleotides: TGTGCCAGTAGTATAGTACAGGGGGTACATCAGCCCCAGCATTTT.

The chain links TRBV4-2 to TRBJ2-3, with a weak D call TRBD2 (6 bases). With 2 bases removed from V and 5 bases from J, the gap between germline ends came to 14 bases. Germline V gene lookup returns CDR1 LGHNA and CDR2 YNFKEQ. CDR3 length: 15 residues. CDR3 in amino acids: CASSQQDGGGDTQYF. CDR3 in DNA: TGTGCCAGCAGCCAACAGGACGGGGGTGGAGATACGCAGTATTTT.

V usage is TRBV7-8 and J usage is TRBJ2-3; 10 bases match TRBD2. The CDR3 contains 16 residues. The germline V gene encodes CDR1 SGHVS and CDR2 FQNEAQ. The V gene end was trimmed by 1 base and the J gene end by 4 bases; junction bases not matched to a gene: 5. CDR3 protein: CASSLVGSGGPDTQYF. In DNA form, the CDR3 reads TGTGCCAGCAGCTTAGTGGGTAGCGGGGGGCCAGATACGCAGTATTTT.

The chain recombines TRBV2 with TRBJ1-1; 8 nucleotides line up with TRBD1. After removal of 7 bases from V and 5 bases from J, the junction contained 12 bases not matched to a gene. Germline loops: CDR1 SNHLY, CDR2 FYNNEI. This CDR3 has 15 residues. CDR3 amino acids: CASNIGQGGNTEAFF. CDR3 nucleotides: TGTGCCAGCAACATTGGACAGGGCGGTAATACTGAAGCTTTCTTT.

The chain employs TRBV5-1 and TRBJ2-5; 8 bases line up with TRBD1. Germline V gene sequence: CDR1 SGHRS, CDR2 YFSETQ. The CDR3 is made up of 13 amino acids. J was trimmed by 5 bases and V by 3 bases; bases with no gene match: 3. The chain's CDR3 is CASSSDRAETQYF. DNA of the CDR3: TGCGCCAGCAGCTCGGACAGGGCGGAGACCCAGTACTTC.

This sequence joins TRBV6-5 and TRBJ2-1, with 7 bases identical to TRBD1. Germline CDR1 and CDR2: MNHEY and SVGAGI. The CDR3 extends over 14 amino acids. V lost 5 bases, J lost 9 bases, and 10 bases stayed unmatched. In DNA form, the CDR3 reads TGTGCCAGCAGTCCCAGGACAGGAGCGCTTGAGCAGTTCTTC. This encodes CASSPRTGALEQFF.

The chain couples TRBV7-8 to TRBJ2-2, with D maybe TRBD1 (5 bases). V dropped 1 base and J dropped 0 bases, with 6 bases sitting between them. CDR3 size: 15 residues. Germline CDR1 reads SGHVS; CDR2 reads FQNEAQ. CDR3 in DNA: TGTGCCAGCAGCTTAGTCAGGGCGAACACCGGGGAGCTGTTTTTT. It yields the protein CASSLVRANTGELFF.

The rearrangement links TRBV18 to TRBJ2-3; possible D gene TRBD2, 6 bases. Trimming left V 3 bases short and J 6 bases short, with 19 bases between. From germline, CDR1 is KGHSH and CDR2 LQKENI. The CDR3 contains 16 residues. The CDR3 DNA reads TGTGCCAGCTCACCCGAGGTGGCGGGATCTCGGGATACGCAGTATTTT. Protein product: CASSPEVAGSRDTQYF.

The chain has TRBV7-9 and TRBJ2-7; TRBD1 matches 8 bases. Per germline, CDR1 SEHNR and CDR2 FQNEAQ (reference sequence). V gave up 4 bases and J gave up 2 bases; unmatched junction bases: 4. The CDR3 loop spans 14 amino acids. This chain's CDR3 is CASSSGTGPYEQYF. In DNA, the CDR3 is TGTGCCAGCAGCTCTGGGACAGGCCCCTACGAGCAGTACTTC.

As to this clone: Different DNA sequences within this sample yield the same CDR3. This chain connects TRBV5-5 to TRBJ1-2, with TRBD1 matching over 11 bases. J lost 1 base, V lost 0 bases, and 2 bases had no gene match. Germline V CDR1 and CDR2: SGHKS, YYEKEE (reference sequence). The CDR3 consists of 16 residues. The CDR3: CASSLAGTGGNYGYTF. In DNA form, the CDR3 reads TGTGCCAGCAGCTTGGCCGGGACAGGGGGTAACTATGGCTACACCTTC.

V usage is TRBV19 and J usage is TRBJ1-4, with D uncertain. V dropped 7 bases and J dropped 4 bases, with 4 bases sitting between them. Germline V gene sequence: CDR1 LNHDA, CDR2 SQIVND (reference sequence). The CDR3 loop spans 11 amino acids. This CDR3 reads CASKSNEKLFF. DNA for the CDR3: TGTGCCAGTAAGAGTAATGAAAAACTGTTTTTT.

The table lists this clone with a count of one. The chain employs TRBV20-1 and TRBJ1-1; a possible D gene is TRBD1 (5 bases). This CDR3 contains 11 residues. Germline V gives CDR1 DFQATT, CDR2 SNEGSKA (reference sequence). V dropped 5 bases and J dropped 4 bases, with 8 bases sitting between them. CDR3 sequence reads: CSAQGATEAFF. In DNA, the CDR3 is TGCAGTGCTCAGGGTGCCACTGAAGCTTTCTTT.

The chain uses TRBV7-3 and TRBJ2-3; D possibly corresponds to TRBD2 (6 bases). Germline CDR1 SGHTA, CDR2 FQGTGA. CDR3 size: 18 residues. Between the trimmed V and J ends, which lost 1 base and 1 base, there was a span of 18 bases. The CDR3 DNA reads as TGTGCCAGCAGCTTAAGGGGCGGGAATCAGTTGGGCACAGATACGCAGTATTTT. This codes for CASSLRGGNQLGTDTQYF.

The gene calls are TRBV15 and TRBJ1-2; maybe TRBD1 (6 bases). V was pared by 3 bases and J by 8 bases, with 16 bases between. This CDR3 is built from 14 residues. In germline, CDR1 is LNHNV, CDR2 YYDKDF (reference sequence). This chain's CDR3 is CATSRQTGSEGYTF. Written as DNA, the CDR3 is TGTGCCACCAGCAGGCAGACAGGATCGGAGGGCTACACCTTC.

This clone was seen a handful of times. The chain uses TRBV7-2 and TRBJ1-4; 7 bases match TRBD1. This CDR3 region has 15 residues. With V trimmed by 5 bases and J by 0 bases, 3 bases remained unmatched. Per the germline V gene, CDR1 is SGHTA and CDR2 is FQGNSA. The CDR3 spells CASSGQAATNEKLFF. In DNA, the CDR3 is TGTGCCAGCAGCGGACAGGCAGCAACTAATGAAAAACTGTTTTTT.

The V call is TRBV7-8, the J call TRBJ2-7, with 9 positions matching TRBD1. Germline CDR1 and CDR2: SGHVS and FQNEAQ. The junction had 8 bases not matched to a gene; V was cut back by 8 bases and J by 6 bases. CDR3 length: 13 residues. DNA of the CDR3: TGTGCCAGCCTAAGACAGGGGGGCGGCGAGCAGTACTTC. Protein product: CASLRQGGGEQYF. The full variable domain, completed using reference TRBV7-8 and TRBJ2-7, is GAGVSQSPRYKVAKRGQDVALRCDPISGHVSLFWYQQALGQGPEFLTYFQNEAQLDKSGLPSDRFFAERPEGSVSTLKIQRTQQEDSAVYLCASLRQGGGEQYFGPGTRLTVT.

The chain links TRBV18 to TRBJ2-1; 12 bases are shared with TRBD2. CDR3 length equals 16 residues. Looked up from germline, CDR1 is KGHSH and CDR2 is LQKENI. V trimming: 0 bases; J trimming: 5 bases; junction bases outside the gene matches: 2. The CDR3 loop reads CASSPPASGGDNEQFF. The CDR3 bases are TGTGCCAGCTCACCACCCGCTAGCGGGGGGGACAATGAGCAGTTCTTC.

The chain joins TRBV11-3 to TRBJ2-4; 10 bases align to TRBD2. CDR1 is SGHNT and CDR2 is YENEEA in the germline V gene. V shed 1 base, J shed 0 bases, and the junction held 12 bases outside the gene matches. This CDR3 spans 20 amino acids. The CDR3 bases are TGTGCCAGCAGCTTAGGGCCCCCAGCGGGGGGGCCCCGAGCCAAAAACATTCAGTACTTC. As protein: CASSLGPPAGGPRAKNIQYF.

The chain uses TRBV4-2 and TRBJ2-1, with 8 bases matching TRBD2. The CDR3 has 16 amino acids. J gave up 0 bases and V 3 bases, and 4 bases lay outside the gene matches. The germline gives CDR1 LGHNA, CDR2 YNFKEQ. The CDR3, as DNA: TGTGCCAGCAGCCACCTGACTAGCGACTCCTACAATGAGCAGTTCTTC. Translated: CASSHLTSDSYNEQFF.

The CDR3 DNA is TGTGCCAGCAGCAGGGACAGGGTGGGCGATTCACCCCTCCACTTT. As protein: CASSRDRVGDSPLHF. V and J are TRBV7-3 and TRBJ1-6, with 9 bases that match TRBD1. CDR1 and CDR2 from the germline V gene are SGHTA and FQGTGA. CDR3 size: 15 residues. V was clipped by 5 bases and J by 8 bases; unmatched bases: 7.